One and the same sample provided the 22 T cell receptor beta chains below, sequenced in a study of regulatory T cells in long-lasting Graves disease. Construction of the TCR beta libraries employed iRepertoire HTBI primers in conjunction with Arm-PCR of CDR3 regions. MiXCR, run by TCRdb on the multiplex PCR reads, gives a single entry per CDR3 protein. The sample yields 450,000 to 500,000 distinct CDR3 sequences, around 15% seen once. Time point meaning: newly diagnosed GD, antithyroid drugs for less than 3 months. PBMC RNA served as the TCR library source. These data also formed part of another study, on T cells in Graves' hyperthyroidism and ophthalmopathy.

The sample consisted of peripheral blood mononuclear cells (PBMCs), taken at new diagnosis, from a patient treated with antithyroid drugs. These receptors all stem from a man aged 35-49 years with Graves disease.

This clonotype was found a few times. The chain couples TRBV20-1 to TRBJ2-7; 9 bases align to TRBD2. The CDR3 covers 18 residues. The germline CDR1 and CDR2 sequences are DFQATT and SNEGSKA (reference sequence). Trimming at V came to 0 bases and at J to 2 bases, leaving 14 bases not matched to a gene. The CDR3 region has the DNA TGCAGTGCTAGAGATCGGGCGGGAGGGCCACTTATTCCCTACGAGCAGTACTTC. Protein sequence: CSARDRAGGPLIPYEQYF.

The chain's CDR3 is CASSLEGMVPDTQYF. The DNA of the CDR3 is TGTGCCAGCAGCTTGGAGGGGATGGTGCCAGATACGCAGTATTTT. The chain is built from TRBV7-9 and TRBJ2-3; possible D gene TRBD2, 6 bases. Per the germline V gene, CDR1 is SEHNR and CDR2 is FQNEAQ (reference sequence). V lost 3 bases to trimming and J lost 4 bases, with 14 bases between them. This CDR3 region has 15 residues.

In its sample, this clonotype was seen a few times. The gene calls are TRBV19 and TRBJ2-5; D is possibly TRBD1 or TRBD2 (5 bases each). This CDR3 is built from 14 residues. The germline CDR1 and CDR2 sequences are LNHDA and SQIVND (reference sequence). V lost 3 bases and J lost 1, with 9 bases in between. CDR3 nucleotide sequence: TGTGCCAGTAGTATTGGGGGAATCCAAGAGACCCAGTACTTC. Translating gives CASSIGGIQETQYF.

At least ten counts were recorded for this clonotype. The chain uses TRBV3-1 and TRBJ1-1; tentative D call: TRBD1 (6 bases). The CDR3 extends over 15 amino acids. V was pared by 5 bases and J by 5 bases, with 18 bases between. Germline loops: CDR1 LGHDT, CDR2 YNNKEL (reference sequence). The CDR3 is CASSTPLNRATEAFF. The CDR3, as DNA: TGTGCCAGCAGCACCCCTTTAAACAGGGCTACTGAAGCTTTCTTT.

This clonotype was counted at least ten times. V and J are TRBV20-1 and TRBJ1-5; D unresolved. The V gene's germline CDR1 is DFQATT and CDR2 SNEGSKA (reference sequence). V was pared by 4 bases and J by 0 bases, with 7 bases between. The CDR3 runs 13 residues. CDR3 DNA: TGCAGTGCTACCCAGACTAGCAATCAGCCCCAGCATTTT. Protein: CSATQTSNQPQHF.

This chain joins TRBV5-1 and TRBJ2-6, with D tentatively TRBD1 or TRBD2 (5 bases each). With 4 bases removed from V and 0 bases from J, the gap between germline ends came to 17 bases. This CDR3 is 18 amino acids long. CDR1 and CDR2 from the germline V gene are SGHRS and YFSETQ. CDR3 DNA sequence: TGCGCCAGCAGCCTCGTCGGGACGTCTCCCTCTGGGGCCAACGTCCTGACTTTC. As protein: CASSLVGTSPSGANVLTF.

The chain combines TRBV6-5 with TRBJ2-3; 7 nucleotides line up with TRBD2. The CDR3 length is 17 residues. Unmatched junction bases numbered 14, after V lost 2 bases and J lost 6 bases. Germline V CDR1 and CDR2: MNHEY, SVGAGI. CDR3 DNA: TGTGCCAGCAGTTACAGGCCTAGCGGAAGGGGTGGGGATACGCAGTATTTT. Amino acids: CASSYRPSGRGGDTQYF.

This chain links TRBV7-9 with TRBJ1-6; possibly TRBD1 for D (5 bases). This CDR3 region has 14 residues. Trimming removed 6 bases at V and 9 bases at J, with 15 bases between. Per the germline V gene, CDR1 is SEHNR and CDR2 is FQNEAQ (reference sequence). The CDR3 protein is CASSLGVSFSPLHF. CDR3 nucleotides: TGTGCCAGCAGTCTAGGGGTATCTTTTTCACCCCTCCACTTT.

In this sample, this clonotype turned up many times. J is TRBJ2-1 and V is TRBV28; D is undetermined. Trimming took off 2 bases at V and 9 bases at J, with 8 bases between the two ends. Germline V gene data show CDR1 as MDHEN and CDR2 as SYDVKM. The CDR3 covers 12 residues. The CDR3 DNA reads TGTGCCAGCAGTTTAAGGGTAGCTGAGCAGTTCTTC. Translated, it gives CASSLRVAEQFF.

The chain combines TRBV6-5 with TRBJ2-1; perhaps D is TRBD1 or TRBD2 (6 bases each). V lost 0 bases and J lost 4, with 16 bases in between. The CDR3 totals 17 residues. Looked up from germline, CDR1 is MNHEY and CDR2 is SVGAGI. This chain's CDR3 is CASSYSGGGNRYNEQFF. In DNA, the CDR3 is TGTGCCAGCAGTTACTCTGGGGGCGGGAATCGGTACAATGAGCAGTTCTTC.

This clonotype was counted only a few times. At one end, the junction sequence differs from germline, possibly due to a read error. This chain joins TRBV6-1 and TRBJ1-1, with TRBD1 identical over 8 bases. Germline V lookup: CDR1 MNHNS, CDR2 SASEGT. There are 16 residues in the CDR3. CDR3 loop: CASSLNSGTGLSEGFF. In DNA form, the CDR3 reads TGTGCCAGCAGTCTGAATTCCGGGACAGGACTCTCAGAAGGTTTCTTT.

Remarks on this clonotype: A much larger clone differs by one base, so this may be a read error. The DNA for the CDR3 is TGTGCCAGCAGCTTAAAGGGTGAGCAGTTCTTC. Translated, it gives CASSLKGEQFF. The V gene is TRBV7-9, the J gene TRBJ2-1; D ambiguous. Germline loops: CDR1 SEHNR, CDR2 FQNEAQ (reference sequence). V lost 2 bases, J lost 9 bases, and 5 bases lay in between. This CDR3 contains 11 residues.

There are many counts of this clonotype. The chain joins TRBV12-3 or TRBV12-4 to TRBJ2-7; possible D gene TRBD1, 6 bases. This CDR3 is 15 amino acids long. The V end lost 2 bases, the J end lost 6 bases, and 17 bases lay between the germline ends. This CDR3 reads CASSLMAGANSEQYF. The CDR3 nucleotides are TGTGCCAGCAGTTTAATGGCAGGGGCTAATTCCGAGCAGTACTTC.

There are many counts of this clonotype. The J gene is TRBJ1-1, the V gene TRBV19, with a weak D call TRBD1 (5 bases). The CDR3 totals 14 residues. Germline V gene lookup returns CDR1 LNHDA and CDR2 SQIVND (reference sequence). V lost 3 bases and J lost 4, with 12 bases in between. The CDR3 DNA follows: TGTGCCAGTAGTATCCTGGGGCAGGGCACTGAAGCTTTCTTT. Translation gives CASSILGQGTEAFF. The full variable domain, its missing parts supplied by reference TRBV19 and TRBJ1-1, is DGGITQSPKYLFRKEGQNVTLSCEQNLNHDAMYWYRQDPGQGLRLIYYSQIVNDFQKGDIAEGYSVSREKKESFPLTVTSAQKNPTAFYLCASSILGQGTEAFFGQGTRLTVV.

This clonotype showed up many times. The chain uses TRBV5-1 and TRBJ1-6; no reliable D call. The length of the CDR3 is 14 residues. Germline CDR1 and CDR2: SGHRS and YFSETQ. With 0 bases removed from V and 7 bases from J, the gap between germline ends came to 8 bases. As DNA, the CDR3 is TGCGCCAGCAGCTTGGACAGCTTGAATTCACCCCTCCACTTT. Its protein product is CASSLDSLNSPLHF.

This clonotype came up many times. This chain uses TRBV3-1 with TRBJ2-7; 11 bases align to TRBD2. This CDR3 has 14 amino acids. The J segment lost 5 bases and the V segment lost 4 bases, leaving 4 bases of the junction unmatched. Looked up from germline, CDR1 is LGHDT and CDR2 is YNNKEL (reference sequence). The CDR3 spells CASSLKGLADEQYF. The CDR3 coding sequence is TGTGCCAGCAGCCTCAAGGGACTAGCGGACGAGCAGTACTTC.

This clonotype has more than one count but fewer than ten. This chain connects TRBV29-1 to TRBJ2-1, with no clear D. Germline values: CDR1 SQVTM, CDR2 ANQGSEA. V lost 3 bases, J lost 6 bases, and 6 bases lay in between. The CDR3 sequence is 11 residues long. The CDR3 nucleotides read TGCAGCGTTGACGATCTCAATGAGCAGTTCTTC. Protein: CSVDDLNEQFF.

This clonotype was detected many times. Its ends do not fully match the called genes, so a read error is possible. This chain connects TRBV15 to TRBJ2-7, with TRBD1 as a possible D gene (5 bases). Per the germline V gene, CDR1 is LNHNV and CDR2 is YYDKDF (reference sequence). The CDR3 has 12 residues. The CDR3 bases are TGTGCCACCAGCAGAGATGTTGGGGCGGTAGACTTC. It specifies CATSRDVGAVDF.

This clonotype appeared many times. The V call is TRBV2, the J call TRBJ1-1; 9 nucleotides match TRBD1. V shed 8 bases and J 5 bases; nucleotides not matched to a gene: 12. This CDR3 is 15 amino acids long. Germline V gives CDR1 SNHLY, CDR2 FYNNEI. Written as DNA, the CDR3 is TGTGCCAGCCCCGGGGACAGGGTGACGGGTACTGAAGCTTTCTTT. It yields the protein CASPGDRVTGTEAFF.

This clonotype was picked up many times. This chain joins TRBV30 and TRBJ2-2; 7 nucleotides line up with TRBD2. This CDR3 is 16 amino acids long. Germline CDR1 is GTSNPN and CDR2 is SVGIG (reference sequence). Unmatched junction bases numbered 8, after V lost 0 bases and J lost 4 bases. In nucleotides, the CDR3 is TGTGCCTGGAGTGTAGTTGCGGGAGCGCGCACCGGGGAGCTGTTTTTT. Protein product: CAWSVVAGARTGELFF.

The chain uses TRBV27 and TRBJ2-1; D is uncertain. V lost 0 bases to trimming and J lost 6 bases, with 12 bases between them. CDR1 MNHEY and CDR2 SMNVEV come from the germline V gene (reference sequence). The CDR3 contains 15 residues. CDR3 DNA sequence: TGTGCCAGCAGTTTATCATCAGGAGCTGGCAATGAGCAGTTCTTC. Amino acids: CASSLSSGAGNEQFF.

This clonotype was detected ten times or more. The V call is TRBV6-1, the J call TRBJ2-7; 8 bases are a match to TRBD1. The germline gives CDR1 MNHNS, CDR2 SASEGT. The CDR3 sequence is 14 residues long. Trimming removed 5 bases from V and 3 bases from J; junction bases left unmatched: 6. CDR3 DNA sequence: TGTGCCAGCAGTCGGACAGGGCAGGTCTACGAGCAGTACTTC. Translation gives CASSRTGQVYEQYF.